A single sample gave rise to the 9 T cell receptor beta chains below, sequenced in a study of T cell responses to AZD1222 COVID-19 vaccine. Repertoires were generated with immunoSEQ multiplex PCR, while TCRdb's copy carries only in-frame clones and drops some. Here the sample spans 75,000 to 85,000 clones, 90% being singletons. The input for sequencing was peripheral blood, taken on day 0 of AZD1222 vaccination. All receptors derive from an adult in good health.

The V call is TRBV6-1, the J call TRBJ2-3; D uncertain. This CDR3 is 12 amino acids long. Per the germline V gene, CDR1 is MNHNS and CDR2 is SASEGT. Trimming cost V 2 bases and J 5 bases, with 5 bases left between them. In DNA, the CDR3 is TGTGCCAGCAGTGAAAAGGTAGATACGCAGTATTTT. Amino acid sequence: CASSEKVDTQYF.

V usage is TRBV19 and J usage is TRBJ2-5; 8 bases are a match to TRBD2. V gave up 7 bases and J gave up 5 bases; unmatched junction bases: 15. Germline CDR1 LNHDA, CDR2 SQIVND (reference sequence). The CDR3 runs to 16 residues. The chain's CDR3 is CASNPGPSGSGETQYF. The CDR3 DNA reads TGTGCCAGTAATCCCGGCCCCAGCGGGAGCGGGGAGACCCAGTACTTC. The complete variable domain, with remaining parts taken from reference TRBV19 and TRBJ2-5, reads DGGITQSPKYLFRKEGQNVTLSCEQNLNHDAMYWYRQDPGQGLRLIYYSQIVNDFQKGDIAEGYSVSREKKESFPLTVTSAQKNPTAFYLCASNPGPSGSGETQYFGPGTRLLVL.

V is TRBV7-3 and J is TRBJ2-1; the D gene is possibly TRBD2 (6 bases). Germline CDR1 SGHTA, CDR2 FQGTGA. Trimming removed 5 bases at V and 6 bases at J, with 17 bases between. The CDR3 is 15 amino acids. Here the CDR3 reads CASSLTGGLTNEQFF. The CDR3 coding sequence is TGTGCCAGCAGCCTCACTGGAGGGCTTACCAATGAGCAGTTCTTC. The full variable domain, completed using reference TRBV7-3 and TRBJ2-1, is GAGVSQTPSNKVTEKGKYVELRCDPISGHTALYWYRQSLGQGPEFLIYFQGTGAADDSGLPNDRFFAVRPEGSVSTLKIQRTERGDSAVYLCASSLTGGLTNEQFFGPGTRLTVL.

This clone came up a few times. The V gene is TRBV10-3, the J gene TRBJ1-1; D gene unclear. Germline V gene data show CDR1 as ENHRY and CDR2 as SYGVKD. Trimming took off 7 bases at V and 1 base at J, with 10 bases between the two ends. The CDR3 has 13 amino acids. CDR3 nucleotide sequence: TGTGCCATCAAATCGCGGGGGAACACTGAAGCTTTCTTT. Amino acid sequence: CAIKSRGNTEAFF.

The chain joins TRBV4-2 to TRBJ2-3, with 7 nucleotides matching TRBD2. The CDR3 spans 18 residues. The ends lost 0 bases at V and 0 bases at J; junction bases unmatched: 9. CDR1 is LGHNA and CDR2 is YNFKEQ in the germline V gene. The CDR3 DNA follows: TGTGCCAGCAGCCAAGATCGAGGGAGACTAGCCAGCACAGATACGCAGTATTTT. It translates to CASSQDRGRLASTDTQYF.

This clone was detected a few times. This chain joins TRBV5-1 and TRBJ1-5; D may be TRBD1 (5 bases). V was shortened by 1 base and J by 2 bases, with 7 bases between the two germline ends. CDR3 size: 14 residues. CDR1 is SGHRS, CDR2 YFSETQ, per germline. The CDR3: CASSLRDGNQPQHF. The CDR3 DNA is TGCGCCAGCAGCTTGAGGGACGGCAATCAGCCCCAGCATTTT.

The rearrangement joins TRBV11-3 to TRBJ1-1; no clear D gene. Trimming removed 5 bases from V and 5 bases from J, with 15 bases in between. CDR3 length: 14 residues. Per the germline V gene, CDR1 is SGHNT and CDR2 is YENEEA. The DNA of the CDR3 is TGTGCCAGCAGCCCCAACGTTTTAGATACTGAAGCTTTCTTT. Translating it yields CASSPNVLDTEAFF.

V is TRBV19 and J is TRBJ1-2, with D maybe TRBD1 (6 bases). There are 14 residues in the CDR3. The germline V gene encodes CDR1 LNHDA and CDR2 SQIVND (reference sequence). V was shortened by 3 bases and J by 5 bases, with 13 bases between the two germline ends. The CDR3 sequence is CASSIGGASYGYTF. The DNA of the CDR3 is TGTGCCAGTAGTATTGGGGGGGCCTCATATGGCTACACCTTC.

This chain's CDR3 is CAWRAIGEGNGYTF. In DNA, the CDR3 is TGTGCCTGGAGGGCGATAGGGGAAGGCAATGGCTACACCTTC. The genes are TRBV30 and TRBJ1-2, with TRBD1 as a possible D gene (5 bases). Trimming took off 3 bases at V and 6 bases at J, with 17 bases between the two ends. Germline V gene data show CDR1 as GTSNPN and CDR2 as SVGIG (reference sequence). This CDR3 is 14 amino acids long.